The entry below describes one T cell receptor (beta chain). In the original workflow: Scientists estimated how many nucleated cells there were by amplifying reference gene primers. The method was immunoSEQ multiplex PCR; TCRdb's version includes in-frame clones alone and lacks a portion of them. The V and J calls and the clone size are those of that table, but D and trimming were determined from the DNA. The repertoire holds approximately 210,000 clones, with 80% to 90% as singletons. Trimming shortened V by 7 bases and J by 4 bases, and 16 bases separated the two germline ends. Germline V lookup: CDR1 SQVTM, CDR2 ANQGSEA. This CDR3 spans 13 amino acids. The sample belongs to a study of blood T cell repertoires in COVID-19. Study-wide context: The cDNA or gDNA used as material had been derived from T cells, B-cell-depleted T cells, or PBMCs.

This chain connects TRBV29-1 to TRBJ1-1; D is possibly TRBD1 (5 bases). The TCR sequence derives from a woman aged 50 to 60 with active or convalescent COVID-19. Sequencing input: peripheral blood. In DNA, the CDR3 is TGCAGCGGTGCAGGGCGGCTCCGCACTGAAGCTTTCTTT. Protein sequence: CSGAGRLRTEAFF. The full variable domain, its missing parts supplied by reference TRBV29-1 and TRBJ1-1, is SAVISQKPSRDICQRGTSLTIQCQVDSQVTMMFWYRQQPGQSLTLIATANQGSEATYESGFVIDKFPISRPNLTFSTLTVSNMSPEDSSIYLCSGAGRLRTEAFFGQGTRLTVV.